This T cell receptor beta chain stems from a study of blood T cell repertoires in COVID-19. The germline V gene has CDR1 MNHNY and CDR2 SVGAGI (reference sequence). With 5 bases clipped from V and 9 bases from J, the junction kept 14 bases outside the gene matches. CDR3 size: 17 residues. Produced via immunoSEQ multiplex PCR; TCRdb's table is partial and in-frame only. The sample has about 210,000 clones; roughly 87% are singletons. V usage is TRBV6-6 and J usage is TRBJ1-6, with 9 nucleotides matching TRBD1. The sequenced material came from peripheral blood. This sequence originates from a woman aged 55-70 years with COVID-19, enrolled during active disease. The DNA of the CDR3 is TGTGCCAGCAGTCCTAACTCCGGGACAGGGAATATTTCACCCCTCCACTTT. Translating gives CASSPNSGTGNISPLHF.